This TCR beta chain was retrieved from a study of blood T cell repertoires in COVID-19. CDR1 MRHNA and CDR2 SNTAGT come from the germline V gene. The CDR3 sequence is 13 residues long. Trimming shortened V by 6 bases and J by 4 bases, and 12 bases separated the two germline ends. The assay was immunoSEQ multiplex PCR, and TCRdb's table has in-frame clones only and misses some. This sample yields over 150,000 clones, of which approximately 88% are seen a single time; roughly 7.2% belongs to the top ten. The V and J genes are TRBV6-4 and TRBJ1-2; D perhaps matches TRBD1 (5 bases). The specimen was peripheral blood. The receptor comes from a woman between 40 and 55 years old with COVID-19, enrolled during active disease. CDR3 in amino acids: CASRPGLTYGYTF. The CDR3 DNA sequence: TGTGCCAGCAGGCCGGGACTCACCTATGGCTACACCTTC.